This record looks at one T cell receptor beta chain sequence and its context. The data stem from a study of shared clonotypes between healthy human individuals. Deep-level settings were used for running the assay. This table comes from immunoSEQ multiplex PCR, and its TCRdb copy is limited to in-frame clones, with some not included. The table records over a million clones, around 97% of them present only once. The source of this sequence is a man aged 30 to 45 in good health. Specimen: naive CD4+ T cells sorted from blood. Subset given: CD45RA+ positively selected.

Here the CDR3 DNA reads TGCGCCAGCAGCCGCGAGGACAGAACCTACGAGCAGTACTTC. Residues: CASSREDRTYEQYF. V and J are TRBV4-1 and TRBJ2-7, with D tentatively TRBD1 (6 bases). The germline CDR1 and CDR2 sequences are MGHRA and YSYEKL. CDR3 size: 14 residues. The V end lost 4 bases, the J end lost 2 bases, and 12 bases lay between the germline ends.